This TCR beta chain was sequenced during a study of T cell repertoires in cytomegalovirus infection. Background on the study: Signatures in public TCR beta sequences pointed to both CMV infection and matching HLA type.

This clonotype appeared a few times. Its specificity is unknown. A read error may account for a junction end that differs from germline. Using its own MiXCR run on the reads, TCRdb lists one record per CDR3 protein. The sample has roughly 150,000 distinct CDR3 sequences, roughly 21% seen once; the top ten hold about 25%. This sequence was found in a human donor in good health (CMV status not recorded). Some clones in this sample may be carry-over from other donors' samples. The source was CD8+ T cells from cultured PBMCs, collected from culture after CMV antigen stimulation.

The chain's CDR3 is CASSLEPGPYSYTF. The CDR3 nucleotides are TGCGCCAGCAGCTTGGAACCGGGACCCTATAGCTACACCTTC. The rearrangement links TRBV5-1 to TRBJ1-2, with a possible D match to TRBD1 (5 bases). Germline V gene data show CDR1 as SGHRS and CDR2 as YFSETQ. The CDR3 has 14 amino acids.